This T cell receptor (beta chain) was sequenced for a study of blood T cells in healthy people across ages. At least 6.5 million PBMCs were isolated per sample. Study findings and constraints: Leaving the PBMCs unsorted stopped any conclusive comparison of naive versus antigen-experienced cells.

V lost 3 bases, J lost 4 bases, and 18 bases lay in between. The CDR3 spans 16 residues. Germline assignment: CDR1 SGDLS and CDR2 YYNGEE. A second PCR of 7 to 11 cycles used a sample-barcoded 5' primer and a J-beta primer mix. TCRdb itself ran the 5' RACE reads through MiXCR, one entry per CDR3 protein. This sample has roughly 860,000 distinct CDR3 sequences, with less than 80% found just once. As regards this clonotype: Its antigen is not known.

The receptor comes from a man aged 30 to 45 in good health. The sample comprised blood. The chain has TRBV9 and TRBJ2-3, with D perhaps matching TRBD1 (6 bases). Written as DNA, the CDR3 is TGTGCCAGCAGCGAGGGGGTGTCGGGCCCGCCAGATACGCAGTATTTT. Its translation is CASSEGVSGPPDTQYF.